This note documents a single T cell receptor beta chain sequence. The data were obtained in a study of cytomegalovirus exposure and HLA in healthy donors. Study-wide context: Later, an analysis reported that the 120 or so validation repertoires had used the same platform as the roughly 650 first-cohort repertoires.

Germline CDR1 ENHRY, CDR2 SYGVKD. This CDR3 is built from 12 residues. V was pared by 0 bases and J by 7 bases, with 6 bases between. Generated by immunoSEQ multiplex PCR, the TCRdb table keeps only in-frame clones and is missing some. The sample contains 110,000 to 150,000 clones, over 90% of which appear only once. This TCR was sampled from a man aged 18 to 30 in good health and CMV-seropositive. The rearrangement joins TRBV10-3 to TRBJ2-5; D gene ambiguous. The sample consisted of PBMCs. The CDR3 loop reads CAISESSGTQYF. In nucleotides, the CDR3 is TGTGCCATCAGTGAGTCGAGTGGGACCCAGTACTTC.